This TCR beta chain was sequenced for a study of T cells expressing NK-cell markers (dated by TCRdb to 2019 to 2021). Regarding the complete study: TCR beta-chain repertoires were profiled in sorted CD3+CD56+NKG2C+, CD3+CD56+NKG2C- and CD3+CD56-NKG2C+ T-cell subsets from roughly eight donors. Of the eight sequenced donors, seven were found to be HCMV-seropositive and one was found to be HCMV-seronegative. All eight donors whose samples were sequenced were randomly selected healthy volunteers, three of them men and five women. The libraries were sequenced on Illumina HiSeq 2000/2500, MiSeq or NextSeq, producing 2 x 150 bp reads.

HCMV-specific IgG was detected in serum with a commercial ELISA kit to determine HCMV serostatus. Peripheral blood mononuclear cells were isolated from blood by Ficoll density gradient centrifugation. Based on the germline V gene, the CDR1 and CDR2 sequences are MNHEY and SVGAGI. The CDR3 spans 12 residues, from the cysteine through the phenylalanine. No DNA accompanies this entry. Worth noting for this clonotype: The antigen it recognizes is unknown.

Beyond this particular receptor, the publication reports: Those dominant clonotypes were again the most abundant among CD3+CD56-NKG2C+ cells in several donors, at about 25-60.1%. Whether the expanded NKG2C-expressing T cell clones were specific for HCMV antigens remained unclear. For several donors, the dominant CD3+CD56+NKG2C+ clonotypes were among the top 10 CD8+ clonotypes and accounted for about 1.0-7.0% of CD8+ T cells.

The reads were generated on an Illumina HiSeq 2000. TCR beta cDNA libraries were prepared using 5'RACE template switching, which introduced a universal primer site and unique molecular identifiers. cDNA synthesis was primed from the TCR beta constant segment and was followed by two successive PCR amplification steps. Per the original workflow: MIGEC handled demultiplexing of the reads and grouping by UMI, while MiTCR was used to assemble and quantify clonotypes. Only TCR cDNA sequences supported by at least two reads were kept to exclude erroneous sequences. The tcR package was used for downstream repertoire analysis, and clonotypes were matched across fractions by CDR3 nucleotide sequence plus V segment. VDJmatch was used to annotate antigen specificity against VDJdb, with one amino acid substitution in CDR3 allowed. The reads, reprocessed by TCRdb, yield one row per CDR3 protein sequence and no DNA. None of the V and J calls come from the authors' own analysis; TCRdb made them. The sample's table lists a count of some 140,000 distinct CDR3 sequences. The ten largest make up 30% to 45% of the sample.

The chain is made from TRBV6-5 and TRBJ2-1; TCRdb's assignment of TRBD2 cannot be checked, as there is no DNA. The receptor was derived from a woman between 45 and 65 years old in good health. Donor details come from another sample of the same person, matched by shared clones. Sample: blood T cells: a sorted CD56 or NKG2C T cell subset, CD4+ or CD8+ T cells, or bulk PBMC T cells (not recorded which). The CDR3 region has the sequence CASRDSGHEQFF.